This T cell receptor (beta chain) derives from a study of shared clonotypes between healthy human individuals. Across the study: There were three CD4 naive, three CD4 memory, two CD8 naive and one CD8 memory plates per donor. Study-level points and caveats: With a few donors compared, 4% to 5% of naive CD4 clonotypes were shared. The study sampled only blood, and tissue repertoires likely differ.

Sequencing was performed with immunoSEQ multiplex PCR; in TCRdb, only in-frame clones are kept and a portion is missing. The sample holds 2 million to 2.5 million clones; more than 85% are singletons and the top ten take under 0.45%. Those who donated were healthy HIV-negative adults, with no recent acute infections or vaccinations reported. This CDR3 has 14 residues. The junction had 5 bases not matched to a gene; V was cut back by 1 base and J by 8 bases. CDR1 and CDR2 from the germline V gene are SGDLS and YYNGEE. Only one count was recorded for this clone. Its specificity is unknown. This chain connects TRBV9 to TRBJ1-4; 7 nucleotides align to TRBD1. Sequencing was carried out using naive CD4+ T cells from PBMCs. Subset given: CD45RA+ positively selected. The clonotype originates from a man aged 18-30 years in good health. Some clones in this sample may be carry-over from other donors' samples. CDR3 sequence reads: CASSVSGQWEKLFF. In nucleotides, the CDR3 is TGTGCCAGCAGCGTATCGGGACAGTGGGAAAAACTGTTTTTT.